The sequence of this T cell receptor beta chain was determined in a study of T-cell memory formation after mild COVID-19. The wider study: TCR clusters were largely donor specific.

Study-level results: Day 15 to 85 contractors were CD4/CD8 balanced; later expanders leaned CD4+. Mostly located in CM and EM were contracting CD4+ clones, with contracting CD8+ clones located in EMRA.

This CDR3 has 16 residues. Losses at the gene ends were 4 bases for V and 6 bases for J; bases not matched to a gene: 12. The germline CDR1 and CDR2 sequences are SGHDT and YYEEEE. TCRdb redid the calling of the 5' RACE reads with MiXCR, one entry per CDR3 protein. The data show about 290,000 distinct CDR3 sequences, approximately 16% seen once. This clonotype was detected only a few times. Its antigen is unknown. V is TRBV5-6 and J is TRBJ2-3; TRBD2 matches at 9 bases. The TCR comes from a man aged 18-30 years who had mild COVID-19 (a few samples of this study predate the infection). Cell type and time point are not known. Specimen: PBMCs or a T cell subset sorted from them (not recorded which). CDR3 in DNA: TGTGCCAGCAGCCTAATAGCGGGGGACGTGATGGATACGCAGTATTTT. It is translated as CASSLIAGDVMDTQYF.